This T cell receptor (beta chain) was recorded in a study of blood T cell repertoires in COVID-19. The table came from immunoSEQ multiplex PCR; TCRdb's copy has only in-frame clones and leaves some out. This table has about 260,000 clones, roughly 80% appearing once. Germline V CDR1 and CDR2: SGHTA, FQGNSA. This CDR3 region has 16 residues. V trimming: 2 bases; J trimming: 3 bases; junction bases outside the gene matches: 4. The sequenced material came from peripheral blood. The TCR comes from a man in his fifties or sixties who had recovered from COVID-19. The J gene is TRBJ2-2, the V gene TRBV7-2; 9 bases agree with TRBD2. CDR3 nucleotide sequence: TGTGCCAGCAGCTTAAACAGCGGGAGGTACACCGGGGAGCTGTTTTTT. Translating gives CASSLNSGRYTGELFF.